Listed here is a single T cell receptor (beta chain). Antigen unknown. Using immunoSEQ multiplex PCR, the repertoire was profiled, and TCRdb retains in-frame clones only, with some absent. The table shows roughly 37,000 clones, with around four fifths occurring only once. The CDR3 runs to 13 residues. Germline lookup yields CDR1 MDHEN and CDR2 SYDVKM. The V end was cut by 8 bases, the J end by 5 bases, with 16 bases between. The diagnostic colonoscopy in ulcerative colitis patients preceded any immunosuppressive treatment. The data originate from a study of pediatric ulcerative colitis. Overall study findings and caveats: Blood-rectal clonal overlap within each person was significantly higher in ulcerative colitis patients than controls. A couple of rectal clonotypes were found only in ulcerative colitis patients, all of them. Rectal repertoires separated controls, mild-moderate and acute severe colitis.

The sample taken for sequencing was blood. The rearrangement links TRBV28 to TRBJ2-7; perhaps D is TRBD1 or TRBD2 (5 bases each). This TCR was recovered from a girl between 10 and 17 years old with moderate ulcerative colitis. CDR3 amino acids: CASQRDPWNEQYF. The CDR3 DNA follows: TGTGCCAGCCAACGGGACCCGTGGAACGAGCAGTACTTC.